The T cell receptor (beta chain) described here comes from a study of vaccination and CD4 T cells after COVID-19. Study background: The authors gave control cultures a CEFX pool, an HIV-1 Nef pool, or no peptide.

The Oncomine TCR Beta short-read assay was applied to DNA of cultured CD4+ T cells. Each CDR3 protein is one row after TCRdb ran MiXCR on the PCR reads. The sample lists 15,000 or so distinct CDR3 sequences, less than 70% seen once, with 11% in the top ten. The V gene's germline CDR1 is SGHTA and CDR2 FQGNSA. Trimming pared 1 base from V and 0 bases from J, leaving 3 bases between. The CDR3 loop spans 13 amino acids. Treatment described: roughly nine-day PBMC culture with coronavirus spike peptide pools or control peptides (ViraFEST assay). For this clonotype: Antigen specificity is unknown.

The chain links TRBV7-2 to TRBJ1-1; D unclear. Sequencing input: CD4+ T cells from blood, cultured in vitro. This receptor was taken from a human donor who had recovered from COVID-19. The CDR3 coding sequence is TGTGCCAGCAGCTTAGGAATGAACACTGAAGCTTTCTTT. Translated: CASSLGMNTEAFF.